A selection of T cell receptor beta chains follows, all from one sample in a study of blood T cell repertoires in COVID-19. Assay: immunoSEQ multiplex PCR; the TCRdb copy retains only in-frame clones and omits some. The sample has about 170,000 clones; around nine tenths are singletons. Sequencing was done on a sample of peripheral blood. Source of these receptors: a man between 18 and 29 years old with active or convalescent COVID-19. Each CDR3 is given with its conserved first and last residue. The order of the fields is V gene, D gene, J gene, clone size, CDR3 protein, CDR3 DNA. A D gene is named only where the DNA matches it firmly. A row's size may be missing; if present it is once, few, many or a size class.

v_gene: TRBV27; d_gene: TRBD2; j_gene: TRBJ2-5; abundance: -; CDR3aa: CASSLSQVTSGQETQYF; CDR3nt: TGTGCCAGCAGTTTATCTCAAGTGACTAGCGGACAAGAGACCCAGTACTTC
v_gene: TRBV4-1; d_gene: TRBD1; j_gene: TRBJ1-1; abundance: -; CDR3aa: CASSQGPDRADTEAFF; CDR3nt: TGCGCCAGCAGCCAAGGACCGGACAGGGCGGACACTGAAGCTTTCTTT
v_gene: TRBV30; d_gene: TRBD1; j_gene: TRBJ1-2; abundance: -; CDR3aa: CAWSVRRDRGLYGYTF; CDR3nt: TGTGCCTGGAGTGTACGGCGCGACAGGGGTTTATATGGCTACACCTTC
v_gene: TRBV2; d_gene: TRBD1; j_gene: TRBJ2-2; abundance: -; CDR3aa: CASSGRDSFTGELFF; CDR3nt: TGTGCCAGCAGTGGCCGGGACAGTTTCACCGGGGAGCTGTTTTTT
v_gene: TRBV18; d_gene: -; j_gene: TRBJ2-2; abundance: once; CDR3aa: CASSPGLTGELFF; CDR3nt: TGTGCCAGCTCACCAGGCCTGACCGGGGAGCTGTTTTTT
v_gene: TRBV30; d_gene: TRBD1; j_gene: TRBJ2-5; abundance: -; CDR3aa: CARSRNRGETQYF; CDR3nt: TGTGCCCGTAGTCGCAACAGGGGAGAGACCCAGTACTTC
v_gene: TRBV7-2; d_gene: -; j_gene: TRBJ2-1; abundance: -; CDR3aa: CASSRLDNEQFF; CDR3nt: TGTGCCAGCAGCCGACTGGACAATGAGCAGTTCTTC
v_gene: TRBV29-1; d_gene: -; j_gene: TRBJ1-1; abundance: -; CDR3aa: CSVLRGTEAFF; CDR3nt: TGCAGCGTTCTCAGGGGCACTGAAGCTTTCTTT
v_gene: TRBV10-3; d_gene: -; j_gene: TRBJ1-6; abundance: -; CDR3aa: CAISESGAGNNSPLHF; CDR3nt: TGTGCCATCAGTGAGTCGGGGGCAGGGAACAATTCACCCCTCCACTTT
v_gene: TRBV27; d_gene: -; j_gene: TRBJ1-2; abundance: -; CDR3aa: CASSFRGGGNGYTF; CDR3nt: TGTGCCAGCAGTTTTCGGGGCGGGGGGAATGGCTACACCTTC
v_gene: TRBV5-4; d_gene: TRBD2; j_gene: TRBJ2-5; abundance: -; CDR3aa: CASSGWGLAETQTQYF; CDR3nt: TGTGCCAGCAGCGGGTGGGGACTAGCGGAAACACAGACCCAGTACTTC
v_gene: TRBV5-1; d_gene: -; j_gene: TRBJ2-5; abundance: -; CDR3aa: CASSFDRPNQETQYF; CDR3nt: TGCGCCAGCAGCTTCGACAGACCAAACCAAGAGACCCAGTACTTC
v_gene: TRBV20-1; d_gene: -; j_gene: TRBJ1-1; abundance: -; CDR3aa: CRGGTGAEAFF; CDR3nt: TGCAGAGGAGGGACTGGCGCTGAAGCTTTCTTT
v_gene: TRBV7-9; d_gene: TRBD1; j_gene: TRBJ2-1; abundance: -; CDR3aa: CASSPQTGGNEQFF; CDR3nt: TGTGCCAGCAGCCCGCAGACAGGGGGTAATGAGCAGTTCTTC
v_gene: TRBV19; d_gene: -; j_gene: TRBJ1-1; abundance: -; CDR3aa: CASSSRMEDTEAFF; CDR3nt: TGTGCCAGTAGCTCCAGGATGGAGGACACTGAAGCTTTCTTT
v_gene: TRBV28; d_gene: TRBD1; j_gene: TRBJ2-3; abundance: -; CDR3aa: CASSPGQGAGDTQYF; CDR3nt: TGTGCCAGCAGCCCGGGACAGGGCGCGGGGGATACGCAGTATTTT
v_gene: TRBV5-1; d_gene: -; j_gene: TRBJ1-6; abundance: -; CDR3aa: CASSEQTGISSPLHF; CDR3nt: TGCGCCAGCTCGGAACAAACAGGGATCAGCTCACCCCTCCACTTT
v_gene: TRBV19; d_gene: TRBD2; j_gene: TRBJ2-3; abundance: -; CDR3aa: CASSMGTSGESTDTQYF; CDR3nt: TGTGCCAGTAGTATGGGGACTAGCGGGGAGTCCACAGATACGCAGTATTTT
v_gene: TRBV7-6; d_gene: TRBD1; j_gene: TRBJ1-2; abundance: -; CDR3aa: CASNTGQGAGGYTF; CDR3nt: TGTGCCAGCAACACGGGACAGGGGGCTGGTGGCTACACCTTC
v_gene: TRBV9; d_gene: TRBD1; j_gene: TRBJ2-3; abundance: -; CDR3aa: CASSVGGQGGPINTQYF; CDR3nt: TGTGCCAGCAGCGTAGGGGGACAGGGCGGTCCCATTAATACGCAGTATTTT
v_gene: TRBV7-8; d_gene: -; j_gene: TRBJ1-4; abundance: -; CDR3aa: CASSLRPNPRGEKLFF; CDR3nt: TGTGCCAGCAGCCTACGCCCGAATCCCAGGGGTGAAAAACTGTTTTTT
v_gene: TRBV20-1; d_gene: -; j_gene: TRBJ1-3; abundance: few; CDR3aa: CSARGLDTIYF; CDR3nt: TGCAGTGCTAGGGGGCTTGACACCATATATTTT
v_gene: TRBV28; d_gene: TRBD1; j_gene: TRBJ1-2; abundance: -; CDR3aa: CASSLRQGNYGYTF; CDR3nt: TGTGCCAGCAGTTTGAGACAGGGCAACTATGGCTACACCTTC
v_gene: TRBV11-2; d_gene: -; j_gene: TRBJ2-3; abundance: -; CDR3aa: CASSLGRRGSTDTQYF; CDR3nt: TGTGCCAGCAGCTTAGGTCGGCGGGGCTCCACAGATACGCAGTATTTT
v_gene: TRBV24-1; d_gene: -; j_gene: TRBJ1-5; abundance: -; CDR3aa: CATSDGGDNQPQHF; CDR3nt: TGTGCCACCAGTGATGGGGGGGACAATCAGCCCCAGCATTTT
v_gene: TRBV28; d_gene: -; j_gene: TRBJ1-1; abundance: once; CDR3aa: CASESPSLNTEAFF; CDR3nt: TGTGCCAGCGAATCGCCCAGTTTGAACACTGAAGCTTTCTTT
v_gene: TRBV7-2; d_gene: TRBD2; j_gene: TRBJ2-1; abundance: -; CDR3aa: CASSPRGGAYNEQFF; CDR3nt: TGTGCCAGCAGCCCGCGGGGGGGCGCGTACAATGAGCAGTTCTTC
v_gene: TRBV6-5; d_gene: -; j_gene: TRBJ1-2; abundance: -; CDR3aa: CASRSVYGYTF; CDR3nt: TGTGCCAGCAGATCAGTGTATGGCTACACCTTC
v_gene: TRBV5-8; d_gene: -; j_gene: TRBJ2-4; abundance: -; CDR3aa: CASSKGVAKNIQYF; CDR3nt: TGTGCCAGCAGCAAAGGGGTAGCCAAAAACATTCAGTACTTC